This TCR beta chain comes out of a study of cytomegalovirus exposure and HLA in healthy donors. Background on the study: Among the 398 genotyped donors, over 70% were placed in the Caucasian-associated ancestry cluster.

Germline V lookup: CDR1 LNHDA, CDR2 SQIVND (reference sequence). V shed 10 bases and J shed 5 bases, with 12 bases lying between them. The CDR3 has 12 residues. PCR employed 60 Vbeta and 13 Jbeta primers. Only in-frame clones appear in the TCRdb table, and some are missing; sequencing was by immunoSEQ multiplex PCR. This sample has 150,000 to 200,000 clones; over 60% occur once, and the top ten carry approximately 1.5%. The TCR originated in a girl under 18 in good health and CMV-seronegative. The specimen was PBMCs. The V call is TRBV19, the J call TRBJ1-5; weak D call: TRBD1 (5 bases). The CDR3 sequence is CATLSGDQPQHF. In DNA, the CDR3 is TGTGCCACCCTTTCGGGGGATCAGCCCCAGCATTTT.